This T cell receptor beta chain is drawn from a study of blood T cells in healthy people across ages. Isolation of PBMCs gave at least 6.5 million cells per sample. General observations from the study: Unsorted PBMC input precluded a conclusive naive versus antigen-experienced comparison. Higher diversity and more naive CD4+ cells were features of long-lived donors, compared to aged donors. Older age coincided with a roughly linear decline in TCR beta diversity per million T cells.

About this clonotype: Its target is unknown.

It was with a sample-barcoded 5' primer and a J-beta primer mix that a second PCR of roughly 7 to 12 cycles was run. TCRdb re-derived calls from the 5' RACE reads in MiXCR, one entry per CDR3 protein. The sample contains 550,000 to 800,000 distinct CDR3 sequences, approximately 30% of which appear only once. V lost 5 bases to trimming and J lost 3 bases; unmatched junction nucleotides: 7. Germline V gene lookup returns CDR1 SGHTA and CDR2 FQGTGA. The CDR3 has 15 amino acids. Specimen: blood. This TCR derives from a woman older than 75 in good health. This chain joins TRBV7-3 and TRBJ2-1; TRBD2 matches 7 bases. The CDR3 reads CASSELASLYNEQFF. As DNA, the CDR3 is TGTGCCAGCAGCGAACTAGCGTCTCTCTACAATGAGCAGTTCTTC.